The 14 T cell receptor beta chains presented below share a single source sample, sequenced in a study of read filtering for tumor transcriptome and immune sequencing. This library used around 0.4 ug RNA and molecular barcoded adaptors spanning alpha/delta and beta/gamma chains. TCRdb itself ran the reads through MiXCR, one entry per CDR3 protein. The table shows 100,000 to 150,000 distinct CDR3 sequences, with 10% to 15% occurring only once. Sequenced input: a population of CD138-negative cells sorted from bone marrow. These receptors were obtained from a donor at least 40 years old with multiple myeloma.

This clonotype was counted ten times or more. The rearrangement joins TRBV4-1 to TRBJ2-1; 10 bases are a match to TRBD2. The trim removed 0 bases at V and 11 bases at J, leaving 10 bases unmatched. CDR3 size: 16 residues. Germline CDR1 MGHRA, CDR2 YSYEKL. The CDR3 loop is CASSQDWGSGRLKQFF. The CDR3 DNA is TGCGCCAGCAGCCAAGATTGGGGTAGCGGGAGGTTAAAGCAGTTCTTC.

This clonotype came up a few times. A read error may be the cause here, since a much bigger clone is one base away. The chain employs TRBV15 and TRBJ2-7; the D gene is possibly TRBD2 (5 bases). The CDR3 runs to 14 residues. Per the germline V gene, CDR1 is LNHNV and CDR2 is YYDKDF (reference sequence). The CDR3 sequence: CTTSRELVSYEQYF. The CDR3 DNA follows: TGTACCACCAGCAGAGAACTAGTATCCTACGAGCAGTACTTC.

This clonotype came up a few times. A much larger clone sits a single nucleotide away, making a read error possible. The chain has TRBV29-1 and TRBJ2-5; D is unclear. Germline V gene sequence: CDR1 SQVTM, CDR2 ANQGSEA. The CDR3 runs to 13 residues. In DNA, the CDR3 is TGCAACGCACGACAACATTTGGGAGAGACCCAGTACTTC. Amino acids: CNARQHLGETQYF.

This clonotype was observed many times. This sequence joins TRBV12-3 or TRBV12-4 and TRBJ2-2; possibly TRBD2 for D (6 bases). This CDR3 has 13 amino acids. V lost 5 bases and J 5 bases, leaving 9 bases between the germline ends. The CDR3 DNA reads TGTGCCAGCAGTCGACTAGTTACCGGGGAGCTGTTTTTT. It translates to CASSRLVTGELFF.

This clonotype was recorded at least ten times. The chain uses TRBV20-1 and TRBJ2-5; D is ambiguous. The V end was cut by 1 base, the J end by 5 bases, with 11 bases between. Germline V gene sequence: CDR1 DFQATT, CDR2 SNEGSKA (reference sequence). The CDR3 has 13 amino acids. Here the CDR3 reads CSARALVQETQYF. In nucleotides, the CDR3 is TGCAGTGCTAGAGCCCTAGTTCAGGAGACCCAGTACTTC.

This clonotype was found many times. The gene calls are TRBV19 and TRBJ2-2, with D perhaps TRBD1 (5 bases). The CDR3 covers 15 residues. CDR1 LNHDA and CDR2 SQIVND come from the germline V gene (reference sequence). The V gene lost 2 bases and the J gene lost 3 bases, with 10 bases spanning the gap. The CDR3 protein is CASSIRLGDTGELFF. DNA for the CDR3: TGTGCCAGTAGTATACGGCTAGGGGACACCGGGGAGCTGTTTTTT.

To note about this clonotype: A much larger clone lies a single base off, so this may be a read error. J is TRBJ2-3 and V is TRBV20-1, with D possibly being TRBD2 (6 bases). This CDR3 has 15 residues. Germline-derived CDR1 and CDR2 are DFQATT and SNEGSKA (reference sequence). The CDR3: CSAWYSRTSTDTRYF. The CDR3 DNA follows: TGCAGTGCTTGGTATAGCAGAACTAGCACAGATACGCGGTATTTT.

The chain uses TRBV5-1 and TRBJ2-3; D is perhaps TRBD1 or TRBD2 (6 bases each). Germline V lookup: CDR1 SGHRS, CDR2 YFSETQ. The CDR3 extends over 14 amino acids. V shed 1 base and J shed 4 bases, with 10 bases lying between them. CDR3 in DNA: TGCGCCAGCAGCTTGCCGGGGGCAGCAGATACGCAGTATTTT. Translation gives CASSLPGAADTQYF.

This clonotype showed up many times. The chain links TRBV12-3 or TRBV12-4 to TRBJ2-2; the match to TRBD1 covers 7 bases. This CDR3 contains 15 residues. Trimming removed 6 bases from V and 0 bases from J; junction bases left unmatched: 4. CDR3 DNA: TGTGCCAGCAGCGCCGACAGGGCGAACACCGGGGAGCTGTTTTTT. Translating it yields CASSADRANTGELFF.

At least ten counts were recorded for this clonotype. The chain recombines TRBV29-1 with TRBJ2-2, with 9 bases identical to TRBD1. This CDR3 contains 17 residues. V shed 3 bases, J shed 6 bases, and the junction held 14 bases outside the gene matches. From germline, CDR1 is SQVTM and CDR2 ANQGSEA. CDR3 sequence reads: CSVDRRTAGTGSGELFF. In DNA, the CDR3 is TGCAGCGTTGACCGGAGAACCGCCGGGACAGGGTCCGGGGAGCTGTTTTTT.

The chain employs TRBV6-5 and TRBJ1-1; TRBD1 matches at 10 bases. Germline assignment: CDR1 MNHEY and CDR2 SVGAGI. The trim removed 2 bases at V and 7 bases at J, leaving 4 bases unmatched. This CDR3 comprises 14 residues. The DNA of the CDR3 is TGTGCCAGCAGTTACGGGACAGGGGCTGGTGAAGCTTTCTTT. Encoded protein: CASSYGTGAGEAFF.

This rearrangement joins TRBV4-1 to TRBJ2-1, with 12 bases that match TRBD2. CDR3 length: 18 amino acids. Trimming at V came to 0 bases and at J to 4 bases, leaving 7 bases not matched to a gene. Germline CDR1 and CDR2: MGHRA and YSYEKL. CDR3 bases: TGCGCCAGCAGCCAAGATCCGGGGACTAGCGGGTTATACAATGAGCAGTTCTTC. It codes for CASSQDPGTSGLYNEQFF.

This clonotype appeared many times. The V and J genes are TRBV7-9 and TRBJ2-1; TRBD2 aligns across 9 bases. The CDR3 runs to 15 residues. Germline-derived CDR1 and CDR2 are SEHNR and FQNEAQ (reference sequence). V shed 3 bases, J shed 16 bases, and the junction held 16 bases outside the gene matches. This CDR3 is CASSFEGGRAREIFF. CDR3 nucleotide sequence: TGTGCCAGCAGCTTTGAGGGCGGGAGGGCCCGAGAAATTTTCTTC.

This clonotype was counted ten times or more. The J gene is TRBJ2-3, the V gene TRBV11-2; D might be TRBD2 (5 bases). Per the germline V gene, CDR1 is SGHAT and CDR2 is FQNNGV. V was shortened by 5 bases and J by 4 bases, with 16 bases between the two germline ends. There are 15 residues in the CDR3. Here the CDR3 reads CASSQLGVAADTQYF. The CDR3 DNA sequence: TGTGCCAGCAGCCAACTGGGAGTAGCCGCAGATACGCAGTATTTT.